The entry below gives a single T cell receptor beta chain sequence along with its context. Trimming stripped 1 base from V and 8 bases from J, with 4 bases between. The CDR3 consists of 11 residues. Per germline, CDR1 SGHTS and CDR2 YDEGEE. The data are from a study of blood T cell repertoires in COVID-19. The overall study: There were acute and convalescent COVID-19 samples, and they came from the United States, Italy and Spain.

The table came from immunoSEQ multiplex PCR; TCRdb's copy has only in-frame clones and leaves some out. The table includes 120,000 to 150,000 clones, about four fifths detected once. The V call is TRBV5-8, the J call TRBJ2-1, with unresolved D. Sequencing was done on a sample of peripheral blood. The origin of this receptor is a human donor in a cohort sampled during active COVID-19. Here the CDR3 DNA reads TGTGCCAGCAGCTTGTCCTATGAGCAGTTCTTC. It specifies CASSLSYEQFF.